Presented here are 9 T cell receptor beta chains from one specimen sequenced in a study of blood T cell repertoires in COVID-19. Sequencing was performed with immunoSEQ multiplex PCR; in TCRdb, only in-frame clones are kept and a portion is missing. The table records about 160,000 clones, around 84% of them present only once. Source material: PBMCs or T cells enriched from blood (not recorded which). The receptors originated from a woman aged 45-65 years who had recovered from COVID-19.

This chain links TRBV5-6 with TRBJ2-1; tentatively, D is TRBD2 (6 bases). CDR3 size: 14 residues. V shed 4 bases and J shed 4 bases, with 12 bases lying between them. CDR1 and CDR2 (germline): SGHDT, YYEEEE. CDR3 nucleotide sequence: TGTGCCAGCAGCCCCTTAGCGGCTTACAATGAGCAGTTCTTC. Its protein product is CASSPLAAYNEQFF.

CDR3 bases: TGTGCCAGCAGTGTGGTTTTGGGACAGCATACTAACTATGGCTACACCTTC. Its translation: CASSVVLGQHTNYGYTF. The V call is TRBV2, the J call TRBJ1-2; the match to TRBD1 covers 7 bases. Trimming removed 4 bases from V and 0 bases from J; junction bases left unmatched: 11. CDR3 length: 17 amino acids. Germline V gives CDR1 SNHLY, CDR2 FYNNEI.

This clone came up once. CDR3 DNA: TGTGCCAGCAGTTTCGGGGGGCTGAAAGAAGCTTTCTTT. As protein: CASSFGGLKEAFF. The chain combines TRBV11-2 with TRBJ1-1; D is possibly TRBD1 (6 bases). The germline V gene encodes CDR1 SGHAT and CDR2 FQNNGV. The CDR3 consists of 13 residues. V lost 6 bases and J lost 8, with 16 bases in between.

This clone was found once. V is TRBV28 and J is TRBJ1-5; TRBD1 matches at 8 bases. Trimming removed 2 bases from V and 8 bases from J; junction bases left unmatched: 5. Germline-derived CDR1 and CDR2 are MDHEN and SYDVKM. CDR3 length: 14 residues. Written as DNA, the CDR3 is TGTGCCAGCAGTTTAGACAGGGGAGCGAAGCCCCAGCATTTT. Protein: CASSLDRGAKPQHF.

DNA for the CDR3: TGTGCCAGCAGCGAGCTTTGGTACGAGCAGTACTTC. This translates into CASSELWYEQYF. The V call is TRBV2, the J call TRBJ2-7, with D unclear. Between the trimmed V and J ends, which lost 6 bases and 4 bases, there was a span of 10 bases. The CDR3 sequence is 12 residues long. Germline CDR1 and CDR2: SNHLY and FYNNEI.

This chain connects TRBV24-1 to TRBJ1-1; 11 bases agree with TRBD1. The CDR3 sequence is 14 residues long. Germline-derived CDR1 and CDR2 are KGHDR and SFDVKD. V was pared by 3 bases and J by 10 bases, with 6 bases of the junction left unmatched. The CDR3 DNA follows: TGTGCCACCAGTGATCCCGGACAGGGGGCAAGAGCTTTCTTT. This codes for CATSDPGQGARAFF.

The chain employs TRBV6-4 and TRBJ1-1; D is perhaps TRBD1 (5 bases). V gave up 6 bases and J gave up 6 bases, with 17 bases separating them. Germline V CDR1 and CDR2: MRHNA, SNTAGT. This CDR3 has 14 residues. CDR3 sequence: CASRQDMSAAEAFF. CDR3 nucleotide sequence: TGTGCCAGCAGGCAGGACATGTCGGCCGCTGAAGCTTTCTTT.

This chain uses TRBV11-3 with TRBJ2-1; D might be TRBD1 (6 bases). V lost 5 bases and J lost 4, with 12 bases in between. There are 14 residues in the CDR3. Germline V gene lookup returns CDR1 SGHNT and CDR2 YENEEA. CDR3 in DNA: TGTGCCAGCAGCGGGGGCGGAAGGTACAATGAGCAGTTCTTC. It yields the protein CASSGGGRYNEQFF.

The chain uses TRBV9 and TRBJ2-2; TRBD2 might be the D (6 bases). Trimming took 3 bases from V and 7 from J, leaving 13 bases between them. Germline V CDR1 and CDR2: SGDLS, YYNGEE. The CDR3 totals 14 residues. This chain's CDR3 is CASSEGGLDGELFF. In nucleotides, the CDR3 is TGTGCCAGCAGCGAAGGAGGGTTAGACGGGGAGCTGTTTTTT.